This T cell receptor beta chain was identified in a study of control samples from healthy donors and cancer patients. Germline loops: CDR1 SGHNT, CDR2 YENEEA. The V and J ends lost 1 base and 9 bases, in that order; junction bases with no gene match: 2. This CDR3 comprises 13 residues. Assay used: immunoSEQ multiplex PCR; TCRdb lists only in-frame clones, some missing. The repertoire consists of around 140,000 clones, with around nine tenths occurring once and the leading ten covering under 9%. Sequencing input: PBMCs. The receptor was derived from a man over 45 with head and neck cancer. J is TRBJ2-3 and V is TRBV11-3; 9 bases fit TRBD1. The CDR3 DNA is TGTGCCAGCAGCTTAGGTGGGACAGGGACGCAGTATTTT. Encoded protein: CASSLGGTGTQYF.